A selection of T cell receptor beta chains follows, all from one sample in a study of OX40 agonist ivuxolimab in advanced cancers. Sequencing used immunoSEQ multiplex PCR; TCRdb keeps in-frame clones, though not all of them. The sample lists fewer than 40,000 clones; approximately 80% were seen once. The sample consisted of CD4+ or CD8+ T cells sorted from blood, taken in a trial of the OX40 agonist ivuxolimab. The receptors originated from an adult with an advanced solid tumor such as melanoma, head and neck, liver or kidney cancer. Both conserved end residues are part of each CDR3. Each record gives: CDR3 DNA, CDR3 protein, V gene, J gene, clone size, D gene. A D gene is named only where the DNA matches it firmly. Clone size is shown for a subset of rows, as once, few, many or a class of expanded clone.

CDR3nt: TGTGCCAGCAGTACACAGGGAGAAGAGACCCAGTACTTC; CDR3aa: CASSTQGEETQYF; v_gene: TRBV6-5; j_gene: TRBJ2-5; abundance: -; d_gene: -
CDR3nt: TGTGCCAGCAGCTTAGTATGGCAGGGGCTGGATGGCTACACCTTC; CDR3aa: CASSLVWQGLDGYTF; v_gene: TRBV7-9; j_gene: TRBJ1-2; abundance: -; d_gene: -
CDR3nt: TGTGCCAGCAGTTTAGACAGGGAGCATCCCAACACTGAAGCTTTCTTT; CDR3aa: CASSLDREHPNTEAFF; v_gene: TRBV27; j_gene: TRBJ1-1; abundance: -; d_gene: TRBD1
CDR3nt: TGTGCCAGCTCACCACGGTCCGACTATGGCTACACCTTC; CDR3aa: CASSPRSDYGYTF; v_gene: TRBV18; j_gene: TRBJ1-2; abundance: -; d_gene: -
CDR3nt: TGTGCCACCAGCAGGGGGACAGGGGTGGCCTACGAGCAGTACTTC; CDR3aa: CATSRGTGVAYEQYF; v_gene: TRBV15; j_gene: TRBJ2-7; abundance: -; d_gene: TRBD1
CDR3nt: TGTGCCAGCAGTTATAGCACCACCTACGAGCAGTACTTC; CDR3aa: CASSYSTTYEQYF; v_gene: TRBV6-6; j_gene: TRBJ2-7; abundance: -; d_gene: -
CDR3nt: TGTGCCAGTAGCCCATGGAGGGGCAATGAGCAGTTCTTC; CDR3aa: CASSPWRGNEQFF; v_gene: TRBV19; j_gene: TRBJ2-1; abundance: -; d_gene: -
CDR3nt: TGTGCCAGCAGCCGCGGGCCTTTTTTAGATAGTGAGACCCAGTACTTC; CDR3aa: CASSRGPFLDSETQYF; v_gene: TRBV11-2; j_gene: TRBJ2-5; abundance: once; d_gene: -
CDR3nt: TGTGCCAGTATGTGGGGCGGGACCACCGGGGAGCTGTTTTTT; CDR3aa: CASMWGGTTGELFF; v_gene: TRBV19; j_gene: TRBJ2-2; abundance: once; d_gene: -
CDR3nt: TGTGCCAGCAGCCCCCGTTGGGTAGCGGGTGAGCAGTTCTTC; CDR3aa: CASSPRWVAGEQFF; v_gene: TRBV9; j_gene: TRBJ2-1; abundance: -; d_gene: TRBD2
CDR3nt: TGCGCCAGCAGCGGGTCCGGACCTGGGGACAGGGAGCAGTACTTC; CDR3aa: CASSGSGPGDREQYF; v_gene: TRBV5-1; j_gene: TRBJ2-7; abundance: -; d_gene: TRBD1
CDR3nt: TGTGCCAGCAGTTACCCTCAGTCCGGGGAGCTGTTTTTT; CDR3aa: CASSYPQSGELFF; v_gene: TRBV6-5; j_gene: TRBJ2-2; abundance: -; d_gene: -
CDR3nt: TGTGCCAGTAGTTCCTCGACAGGGTCCCGGCAGCCCCAGCATTTT; CDR3aa: CASSSSTGSRQPQHF; v_gene: TRBV19; j_gene: TRBJ1-5; abundance: -; d_gene: TRBD1
CDR3nt: TGCGCCAGCAGTGCTCGGCAGGGGGCGAGCAATCAGCCCCAGCATTTT; CDR3aa: CASSARQGASNQPQHF; v_gene: TRBV10-2; j_gene: TRBJ1-5; abundance: -; d_gene: TRBD1
CDR3nt: TGTGCCAGCACCGGACTCTTCTCTGGAAACACCATATATTTT; CDR3aa: CASTGLFSGNTIYF; v_gene: TRBV6-6; j_gene: TRBJ1-3; abundance: -; d_gene: -
CDR3nt: TGTGCCAGCAGTTTGTCGACAGGGGTAGCCAAAAACATTCAGTACTTC; CDR3aa: CASSLSTGVAKNIQYF; v_gene: TRBV28; j_gene: TRBJ2-4; abundance: -; d_gene: TRBD1
CDR3nt: TGTGCCAGCAGCTTGGATGGACGAGGACGGGGTGAGCAGTTCTTC; CDR3aa: CASSLDGRGRGEQFF; v_gene: TRBV5-4; j_gene: TRBJ2-1; abundance: -; d_gene: -
CDR3nt: TGCGCCAGCAGCTCCTGGGAGGGAAGAGATTCACCCCTCCACTTT; CDR3aa: CASSSWEGRDSPLHF; v_gene: TRBV10-2; j_gene: TRBJ1-6; abundance: -; d_gene: -
CDR3nt: TGTGCCAGCAGCTTAGGGCTAGCGGGAGTCGGAGATACGCAGTATTTT; CDR3aa: CASSLGLAGVGDTQYF; v_gene: TRBV7-9; j_gene: TRBJ2-3; abundance: -; d_gene: TRBD2
CDR3nt: TGTGCCAGCAGTTATCCCGGGAGAGGGAACACTGAAGCTTTCTTT; CDR3aa: CASSYPGRGNTEAFF; v_gene: TRBV6-5; j_gene: TRBJ1-1; abundance: -; d_gene: -
CDR3nt: TGCGCCAGCAGCTTGGATCAGGGGAACGAGCAGTACTTC; CDR3aa: CASSLDQGNEQYF; v_gene: TRBV5-1; j_gene: TRBJ2-7; abundance: -; d_gene: -
CDR3nt: TGCGCCAGCAGCCAGAACCCTCAGGGACCCCAAGAGACCCAGTACTTC; CDR3aa: CASSQNPQGPQETQYF; v_gene: TRBV4-1; j_gene: TRBJ2-5; abundance: -; d_gene: -
CDR3nt: TGTGCCAGCAGTACCCATGGGACAGCTAATCAGCCCCAGCATTTT; CDR3aa: CASSTHGTANQPQHF; v_gene: TRBV2; j_gene: TRBJ1-5; abundance: -; d_gene: TRBD1
CDR3nt: TGTGCCAGCTCACCAGGTTCGAAAAACAATGAGCAGTTCTTC; CDR3aa: CASSPGSKNNEQFF; v_gene: TRBV18; j_gene: TRBJ2-1; abundance: few; d_gene: -
CDR3nt: TGTGCCATCAGTGAGTCTTTGTCTTGGGGGGCCAGCGGGAAGTCCTCTAGCACAGATACGCAGTATTTT; CDR3aa: CAISESLSWGASGKSSSTDTQYF; v_gene: TRBV10-3; j_gene: TRBJ2-3; abundance: -; d_gene: -
CDR3nt: TGCAGCCTAGCGGGAGCGGATGAGCAGTTCTTC; CDR3aa: CSLAGADEQFF; v_gene: TRBV20-1; j_gene: TRBJ2-1; abundance: medium-sized; d_gene: TRBD2
CDR3nt: TGTGCCAGCAGTGGGGTCGGGACTAGCGGTTTTCAAGAGACCCAGTACTTC; CDR3aa: CASSGVGTSGFQETQYF; v_gene: TRBV28; j_gene: TRBJ2-5; abundance: few; d_gene: TRBD2
CDR3nt: TGCAGCGGCGCCTTAAGCAGAAATCAAGAGACCCAGTACTTC; CDR3aa: CSGALSRNQETQYF; v_gene: TRBV29-1; j_gene: TRBJ2-5; abundance: few; d_gene: -
CDR3nt: TGTGCCAGTACCCCACGGGGAGGGCGGCACGGGGAGCTGTTTTTT; CDR3aa: CASTPRGGRHGELFF; v_gene: TRBV19; j_gene: TRBJ2-2; abundance: -; d_gene: TRBD2
CDR3nt: TGTGCCAGTGGGACTAGCCTAGACTCTGGGGCCAACGTCCTGACTTTC; CDR3aa: CASGTSLDSGANVLTF; v_gene: TRBV19; j_gene: TRBJ2-6; abundance: -; d_gene: TRBD2
CDR3nt: TGTGCCAGCAGCCCGGGGACAGGGGGTCCGTACGAGCAGTACTTC; CDR3aa: CASSPGTGGPYEQYF; v_gene: TRBV7-9; j_gene: TRBJ2-7; abundance: once; d_gene: TRBD1